This section outlines one T cell receptor beta chain sequence together with its context. Its target antigen remains unknown. It has no much larger one-base neighbor in the sample; base qualities were not kept. This sample is part of a study of T-cell memory formation after mild COVID-19 (dated by TCRdb to the early 2020s). Describing the broader study: TCR sequence clusters from the two donors were found to be largely donor specific. Two young, previously healthy adult volunteers made up the cohort, one male and one female. In a couple of donors, T-cell clones that expanded and contracted after mild COVID-19 were tracked by sequencing TCRalpha and TCRbeta repertoires over time.

PBMCs were isolated by Ficoll-Paque density gradient centrifugation. The sequencer listed for this sample is Illumina NovaSeq 6000. cDNA libraries for TCRalpha and TCRbeta were prepared by 5'RACE using constant-segment primers, with sample barcodes and unique molecular identifiers added. RNA was extracted from every sample with Trizol reagent. Library amplification was performed in two PCR steps, and a second sample barcode and Illumina TruSeq adapters were introduced in the second step. Sequencing of libraries was performed on an Illumina NovaSeq with 2 x 150 bp paired-end reads. In the source study's methods: The reads were demultiplexed and collapsed into UMI-guided consensus sequences using migec v1.2.7. Using mixcr v2.1.11, UMI consensuses were aligned to TRA and TRB V and J templates and then assembled into clonotypes. Expanded or contracted clonotypes were those called significant by both edgeR and NoisET, with noise models trained on biological replicates. edgeR calls used a false discovery rate-adjusted p below 0.01 and a log2 fold-change threshold of 1. As an exploratory analysis of dynamics, max-normalized trajectories of the 1000 most abundant clonotypes were examined by PCA with hierarchical clustering. Separately sequenced CD4+ and CD8+ repertoires were used to assign the CD4 or CD8 phenotype of responding clones. The public reads were reanalyzed by TCRdb: fastp trimming at Q25, MiXCR alignment, in-frame beta chains only. Identical CDR3 proteins give one entry, which carries the most common genes and DNA. None of the V and J calls come from the authors' own analysis; TCRdb made them. This sample gives approximately 240,000 distinct CDR3 sequences in total; 16% of them show up just once. The top ten clones comprise around 3.4% of the sample.

V lost 6 bases and J lost 8 bases, and the count of bases not matched to a germline gene is 7. From cysteine to phenylalanine, the CDR3 is 13 amino acids long. The retained sequence is limited to the CDR3, 39 bases, with the frame set at the first base. Looking up the germline V gene yields CDR1 MNHEY and CDR2 SVGAGI. Overall study outcomes, separate from this receptor: SARS-CoV-2 specificity was not confirmed for the second-wave clones peaking on day 37. The detection of some responding clones in pre-infection memory suggests that pre-existing cross-reactive memory T cells joined the SARS-CoV-2 response. Contracting CD4+ clones were located mainly in the CM and EM memory subsets, whereas CD8+ clones were found to be enriched in EMRA. Only two mild cases were covered by the study, and larger cohorts that include severe cases with pre-infection samples were considered necessary. Balanced CD4/CD8 phenotypes were observed for clones contracting from day 15 to 85, whereas a bias towards CD4+ was observed for a second wave of clones expanding from day 15 to 37.

The sequenced sample was PBMCs or a T cell subset sorted from them (not recorded which). The TCR comes from a man younger than 30 who had mild COVID-19 (a few samples of this study predate the infection). The sample titles of this study are shuffled in the database, so cell type and time point are left out; the donor was told from shared clones. The rearranged chain carries TRBV6-5 and TRBJ1-2; TRBD1 matches 9 bases in the middle. CDR3 protein: CASREQGATGYTF. The bases are TGTGCCAGCAGGGAACAGGGGGCGACGGGCTACACCTTC.